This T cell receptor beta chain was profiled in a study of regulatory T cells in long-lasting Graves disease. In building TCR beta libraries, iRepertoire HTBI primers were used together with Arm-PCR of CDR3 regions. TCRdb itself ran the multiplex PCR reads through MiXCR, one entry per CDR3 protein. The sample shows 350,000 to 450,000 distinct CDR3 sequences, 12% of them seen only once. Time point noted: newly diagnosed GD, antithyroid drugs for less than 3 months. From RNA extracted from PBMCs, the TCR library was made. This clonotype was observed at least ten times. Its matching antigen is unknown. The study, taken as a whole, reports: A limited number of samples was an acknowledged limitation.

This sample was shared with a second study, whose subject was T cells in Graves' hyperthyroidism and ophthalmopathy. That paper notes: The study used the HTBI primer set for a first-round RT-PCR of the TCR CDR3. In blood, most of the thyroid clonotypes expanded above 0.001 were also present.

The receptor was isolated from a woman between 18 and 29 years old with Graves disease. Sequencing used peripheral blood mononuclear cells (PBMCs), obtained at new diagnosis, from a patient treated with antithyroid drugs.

Here the CDR3 reads CASSPVGGTPAPYEQYF. DNA of the CDR3: TGTGCCAGCAGCCCGGTAGGAGGGACTCCGGCCCCCTACGAGCAGTACTTC. The chain uses TRBV3-1 and TRBJ2-7; TRBD2 might be the D (6 bases). V was clipped by 4 bases and J by 2 bases, with 21 bases between them. Germline values: CDR1 LGHDT, CDR2 YNNKEL (reference sequence). The CDR3 is 17 residues long.